A single sample is the source of the 17 T cell receptor beta chains below, sequenced in a study of OX40 agonist ivuxolimab in advanced cancers. Libraries were built with the immunoSEQ multiplex PCR assay. In its TCRdb copy, this immuneACCESS table keeps in-frame sequences only and misses some clones. Where compared with another copy, unresolved V genes explain less than half of these, and the others have no known cause. Within this sample are about 92,000 clones, with roughly 91% of them counted one time only. The ten biggest clones cover around 0.33% of the sample. Sequencing used CD4+ or CD8+ T cells sorted from blood, obtained in a trial of the OX40 agonist ivuxolimab. The receptors were gathered from an adult with an advanced solid tumor such as melanoma, head and neck, liver or kidney cancer.

A few counts support this clone. CDR3 nucleotides: TGTGCCAGCTCGATAAACAGGGGAACCTGGGCCGGGGAGCTGTTTTTT. Translating gives CASSINRGTWAGELFF. The chain uses TRBV18 and TRBJ2-2, with TRBD1 matching over 7 bases. Per the germline V gene, CDR1 is KGHSH and CDR2 is LQKENI. With V trimmed by 6 bases and J by 6 bases, 13 bases remained unmatched. This CDR3 spans 16 amino acids.

The chain joins TRBV28 to TRBJ2-7, with D hard to call. With 1 base removed from V and 7 bases from J, the gap between germline ends came to 14 bases. The CDR3 totals 14 residues. Germline V lookup: CDR1 MDHEN, CDR2 SYDVKM. In DNA form, the CDR3 reads TGTGCCAGCAGTTTATCATCTCGAATTGGGGAGCAGTACTTC. Protein product: CASSLSSRIGEQYF. Looking up the rest from reference TRBV28 and TRBJ2-7 gives the full variable domain: DVKVTQSSRYLVKRTGEKVFLECVQDMDHENMFWYRQDPGLGLRLIYFSYDVKMKEKGDIPEGYSVSREKKERFSLILESASTNQTSMYLCASSLSSRIGEQYFGPGTRLTVT.

The rearrangement joins TRBV28 to TRBJ1-2; unclear D gene. Germline loops: CDR1 MDHEN, CDR2 SYDVKM. Trimming took off 10 bases at V and 4 bases at J, with 10 bases between the two ends. The CDR3 is made up of 11 amino acids. The CDR3 DNA is TGTGCCACCTATGAGGCCTATGGCTACACCTTC. It codes for CATYEAYGYTF.

The CDR3 loop is CASSLFGQKGETQYF. The CDR3 nucleotides are TGTGCCAGCAGCTTATTCGGGCAGAAGGGAGAGACCCAGTACTTC. This rearrangement joins TRBV7-3 to TRBJ2-5; D is ambiguous. The CDR3 is made up of 15 amino acids. Trimming cost V 2 bases and J 4 bases, with 14 bases left between them. Germline V gene data show CDR1 as SGHTA and CDR2 as FQGTGA.

This clone appeared once. This chain uses TRBV7-2 with TRBJ1-1, with TRBD1 identical over 7 bases. Germline V gene data show CDR1 as SGHTA and CDR2 as FQGNSA. The CDR3 covers 15 residues. The V gene end was trimmed by 5 bases and the J gene end by 3 bases; junction bases not matched to a gene: 9. Written as DNA, the CDR3 is TGTGCCAGCAGCCCCGAACAGGGGCCCTACACTGAAGCTTTCTTT. This translates into CASSPEQGPYTEAFF.

The chain couples TRBV29-1 to TRBJ2-7, with TRBD2 matching over 11 bases. V shed 3 bases and J 1 base; nucleotides not matched to a gene: 5. The CDR3 extends over 15 amino acids. Germline CDR1 and CDR2: SQVTM and ANQGSEA. The DNA for the CDR3 is TGCAGCGTTGAGGGTACTAGCGGGAGTTCCTACGAGCAGTACTTC. Amino acids: CSVEGTSGSSYEQYF.

The rearrangement links TRBV15 to TRBJ1-4; TRBD1 matches at 8 bases. The CDR3 has 15 amino acids. Losses at the gene ends were 4 bases for V and 7 bases for J; bases not matched to a gene: 8. CDR1 is LNHNV and CDR2 is YYDKDF in the germline V gene (reference sequence). CDR3: CATSIDRGFGEKLFF. CDR3 nucleotides: TGTGCCACCAGCATCGACAGGGGATTTGGTGAAAAACTGTTTTTT.

The CDR3: CASSYFTGPQHF. DNA of the CDR3: TGTGCCAGCAGTTACTTTACAGGGCCCCAGCATTTT. This chain connects TRBV6-6 to TRBJ1-5; possible D gene TRBD1, 5 bases. V was clipped by 1 base and J by 9 bases, with 7 bases between them. Germline V gene sequence: CDR1 MNHNY, CDR2 SVGAGI (reference sequence). The CDR3 loop spans 12 amino acids.

This CDR3 is CASSSPATGRNTIYF. CDR3 coding DNA: TGTGCCAGCAGTTCACCCGCGACAGGGCGAAACACCATATATTTT. The chain joins TRBV28 to TRBJ1-3, with 7 bases aligning to TRBD1. Germline lookup yields CDR1 MDHEN and CDR2 SYDVKM. With 4 bases clipped from V and 5 bases from J, the junction kept 8 bases outside the gene matches. The CDR3 contains 15 residues. The entire variable domain, with the rest obtained from reference TRBV28 and TRBJ1-3, is as follows: DVKVTQSSRYLVKRTGEKVFLECVQDMDHENMFWYRQDPGLGLRLIYFSYDVKMKEKGDIPEGYSVSREKKERFSLILESASTNQTSMYLCASSSPATGRNTIYFGEGSWLTVV.

The CDR3 DNA reads TGTGCCAGCAGCCCAGGGGGGATGGGGGATACGCAGTATTTT. This encodes CASSPGGMGDTQYF. The chain recombines TRBV7-8 with TRBJ2-3, with D possibly being TRBD1 (7 bases). Trimming cost V 5 bases and J 6 bases, with 15 bases left between them. CDR3 size: 14 residues. Germline V lookup: CDR1 SGHVS, CDR2 FQNEAQ.

The rearrangement uses TRBV9 and TRBJ2-5; 8 nucleotides line up with TRBD1. CDR1 SGDLS and CDR2 YYNGEE come from the germline V gene. Trimming cost V 1 base and J 5 bases; bases outside gene matches: 7. The CDR3 length is 15 residues. CDR3 DNA: TGTGCCAGCAGCGTACAGGGGGCGCCTGGGGAGACCCAGTACTTC. Translating it yields CASSVQGAPGETQYF.

CDR3 DNA: TGCGCCAGCAGCCAAGATTTGCTGGGCACAGATACGCAGTATTTT. It encodes CASSQDLLGTDTQYF. The chain recombines TRBV4-3 with TRBJ2-3, with D hard to call. Germline V gene sequence: CDR1 LGHNA, CDR2 YSLEER. V was trimmed by 0 bases and J by 1 base, leaving 8 bases between them. This CDR3 region has 15 residues.

The chain recombines TRBV9 with TRBJ2-2; 7 bases fit TRBD2. Germline loops: CDR1 SGDLS, CDR2 YYNGEE. The CDR3 runs to 15 residues. V was clipped by 0 bases and J by 7 bases; unmatched bases: 6. DNA for the CDR3: TGTGCCAGCAGCGTAGTAGCTAGCGGAGACGGGGAGCTGTTTTTT. Encoded protein: CASSVVASGDGELFF.

CDR3 amino acids: CASSATGRDTIYF. The CDR3 DNA reads as TGTGCCAGCTCAGCTACAGGGCGGGACACCATATATTTT. This chain uses TRBV18 with TRBJ1-3; tentatively, D is TRBD1 (6 bases). Trimming left V 5 bases short and J 8 bases short, with 13 bases between. Germline V gene lookup returns CDR1 KGHSH and CDR2 LQKENI. The length of the CDR3 is 13 residues.

This rearrangement joins TRBV11-2 to TRBJ2-2, with D possibly being TRBD1 or TRBD2 (6 bases each). In germline, CDR1 is SGHAT, CDR2 FQNNGV. The CDR3 loop spans 16 amino acids. Trimming left V 1 base short and J 7 bases short, with 16 bases between. The CDR3 bases are TGTGCCAGCAGCTTAGTATTCACGGGGGCAGGCGGGGAGCTGTTTTTT. It is translated as CASSLVFTGAGGELFF.

The V and J genes are TRBV6-5 and TRBJ1-4; a possible D gene is TRBD1 (6 bases). CDR1 and CDR2 from the germline V gene are MNHEY and SVGAGI. Trimming left V 4 bases short and J 5 bases short, with 8 bases between. This CDR3 has 13 amino acids. The CDR3 DNA follows: TGTGCCAGCAGTTCTAGGGGGAATGAAAAACTGTTTTTT. It codes for CASSSRGNEKLFF.

The chain joins TRBV28 to TRBJ2-1, with D possibly TRBD2 on 5 matching bases. There are 16 residues in the CDR3. Germline loops: CDR1 MDHEN, CDR2 SYDVKM. Between the trimmed V and J ends, which lost 4 bases and 4 bases, there was a span of 17 bases. CDR3 coding DNA: TGTGCCAGCAGTTCAGAGGGCCGTCCCAAATACAATGAGCAGTTCTTC. This codes for CASSSEGRPKYNEQFF.